This entry features one T cell receptor beta chain sequence. Germline V CDR1 and CDR2: LGHNA, YSLEER. The CDR3 contains 17 residues. With V trimmed by 0 bases and J by 5 bases, 10 bases remained unmatched. The entry originates in a study of identical twins. Healthy Caucasians were all of the donors. Each CDR3 protein is one row after TCRdb ran MiXCR on the 5' RACE reads. The profile covers roughly 200,000 distinct CDR3 sequences, with approximately 16% appearing a single time and around two fifths taken by the ten largest. These sequences were also reported in another study, on T cells expressing NK-cell markers. That source adds: Once again these clonotypes came out on top in the CD3+CD56-NKG2C+ fraction of a few donors.

The chain uses TRBV4-3 and TRBJ2-1; 7 bases fit TRBD2. Sequences were obtained from CD8+ T cells sorted from blood. The origin of this receptor is a woman aged 18 to 35 in good health. CDR3 residues: CASSQDRSWAGDNEQFF. CDR3 nucleotide sequence: TGCGCCAGCAGCCAAGATCGGAGTTGGGCGGGAGACAATGAGCAGTTCTTC.